This T cell receptor beta chain emerged from a study of blood T cell repertoires in COVID-19. Background on the study: T cells, B-cell-depleted T cells, or PBMCs supplied cDNA or gDNA.

This clone appeared a single time. The CDR3 spans 13 residues. Looked up from germline, CDR1 is MNHEY and CDR2 is SVGAGI. V lost 6 bases to trimming and J lost 7 bases, with 13 bases between them. TCRdb's copy holds only in-frame clones and misses some; the assay was immunoSEQ multiplex PCR. The sample includes about 270,000 clones, approximately 86% of them seen just once. Self-reported history from a screening survey and questionnaire set each donor's cohort. Cohort 3 donors were reported recovered after two negative PCRs, clearance, or symptom resolution. Material for sequencing was PBMCs or T cells enriched from blood (not recorded which). The rearrangement joins TRBV6-5 to TRBJ2-1, with D possibly TRBD1 on 6 matching bases. This clonotype originated in a woman younger than 45 who had recovered from COVID-19. CDR3 loop: CASSATGRNEQFF. As DNA, the CDR3 is TGTGCCAGCAGCGCTACAGGGCGGAATGAGCAGTTCTTC.